The rows below give T cell receptor beta chains drawn from one sample of a study of neurological immune-mediated disorders. TCRdb called the 5' RACE reads again in MiXCR, with one record for every CDR3 protein. Of about 10,000 distinct CDR3 sequences in the sample, approximately 24% are singletons; the top ten hold about an eighth. Input material: CD8+ T cells from blood. The receptors derive from a woman aged 40 to 49 with multiple sclerosis. CDR3s include the opening cysteine and the closing phenylalanine or tryptophan. The D gene is left open where the match is weak. The size field is filled for only some rows; it gives once, few, many or a size class.

j_call clone_size v_call d_call cdr3_nt cdr3_aa
TRBJ1-2 NA TRBV27 NA TGTGCCAGCAGTTTATCTGGACCGCCAGATTTCTATGGCTACACCTTC CASSLSGPPDFYGYTF
TRBJ2-1 many TRBV10-2 TRBD2 TGCGCCAGCAGTTACTCTAGCGGGGGGGCCGGGTATGAGCAGTTCTTC CASSYSSGGAGYEQFF
TRBJ1-4 medium-sized TRBV9 NA TGTGCCAGCAGCGTAGGTACAGGTGGAACCGAAAAACTGTTTTTT CASSVGTGGTEKLFF
TRBJ1-1 many TRBV6-5 NA TGTGCCAGCAGCGCCGGGTGGGGGAACACTGAAGCTTTCTTT CASSAGWGNTEAFF
TRBJ2-3 NA TRBV5-1 TRBD2 TGCGCCAGCAGCACGGGACTAGCGGGAGCTGATGCCGATACGCAGTATTTT CASSTGLAGADADTQYF
TRBJ2-7 many TRBV5-6 NA TGTGCCAGCAGCTTGGGGGACAATCACTACGAGCAGTACTTC CASSLGDNHYEQYF
TRBJ1-1 medium-sized TRBV4-1 NA TGCGCCAGCAGCCAAGATCGCACCCTATTGAACACTGAAGCTTTCTTT CASSQDRTLLNTEAFF
TRBJ1-1 many TRBV4-1 NA TGCGCCAGCAGCCTTTATTCTCAGGGGAACACTGAAGCTTTCTTT CASSLYSQGNTEAFF
TRBJ2-1 NA TRBV4-1 TRBD2 TGCGCCAGCAGCCGCCGGTTTCAGGAGACTAGCGGATACAATGAGCAGTTCTTC CASSRRFQETSGYNEQFF
TRBJ1-1 medium-sized TRBV29-1 NA TGCAGCGTTGTCTTCGGTGGGACTGAAGCTTTCTTT CSVVFGGTEAFF
TRBJ1-1 NA TRBV9 NA TGTGCCAGCGTAGACTGGGTCACTGAAGCTTTCTTT CASVDWVTEAFF
TRBJ1-2 medium-sized TRBV29-1 NA TGCAGCGTTGACGGCCCGGGGGGCTTCGGCTACACCTTC CSVDGPGGFGYTF
TRBJ2-7 medium-sized TRBV28 NA TGTGCCAGCAGTATCGGACTATTATACGAGCAGTACTTC CASSIGLLYEQYF
TRBJ1-1 few TRBV20-1 NA TGCAGTGCCCGGCGGGGACCTGAAGCTTTCTTT CSARRGPEAFF
TRBJ1-2 many TRBV20-1 NA TGCAGTGCTAGAGAGGCGGGTGGCTACACCTTC CSAREAGGYTF
TRBJ1-1 medium-sized TRBV10-2 NA TGCGCCAGCAGTGCAGCGAACACTGAAGCTTTCTTT CASSAANTEAFF
TRBJ1-1 many TRBV5-5 NA TGTGCCAGCAGCTTGAAATGGGTGAACACTGAAGCTTTCTTT CASSLKWVNTEAFF
TRBJ1-2 many TRBV5-6 NA TGTGCCAGCCGTGGGGGGTTGGACTATGGCTACACCTTC CASRGGLDYGYTF
TRBJ1-2 many TRBV15 TRBD1 TGTGCCACCAGCAGCTCCGGGACAGGTTTAAACTATGGCTACACCTTC CATSSSGTGLNYGYTF
TRBJ2-3 NA TRBV7-2 NA TGTGCCAGCAGCTTAGTTCCCTCCACAGATACGCAGTATTTT CASSLVPSTDTQYF
TRBJ1-4 NA TRBV6-5 NA TGTGCCAGCAGGCCACGCAGGGGCGGGGAAAAACTGTTTTTT CASRPRRGGEKLFF
TRBJ2-3 NA TRBV9 TRBD2 TGTGCCAGCAGCCCAACGGGCGGGGGTGCAGATACGCAGTATTTT CASSPTGGGADTQYF
TRBJ2-7 many TRBV4-1 NA TGCGCCAGCAGCCAAGATAGGCAGGGCTACGAGCAGTACTTC CASSQDRQGYEQYF
TRBJ1-1 medium-sized TRBV20-1 NA TGCAGTGCTAGTGAGGCTTTCTTT CSASEAFF
TRBJ2-3 medium-sized TRBV9 TRBD1 TGTGCCAGCAGCGGCCGGGACAGGGAGGGATCAGATACGCAGTATTTT CASSGRDREGSDTQYF
TRBJ2-2 large TRBV9 NA TGTGCCAGCAGGGGGACCGGGGAGCTGTTTTTT CASRGTGELFF
TRBJ1-3 medium-sized TRBV29-1 NA TGCAGCGTTGAGCGCCGGGCTAATAGAAACACCATATATTTT CSVERRANRNTIYF
TRBJ2-7 NA TRBV27 NA TGTGCCAGCAGTTTAAGTCAGGGCTACTACGAGCAGTACTTC CASSLSQGYYEQYF
TRBJ1-1 NA TRBV6-5 NA TGTGCCAGCACCGAAACCGGGACTGAATCTCTCTTT CASTETGTESLF
TRBJ2-1 NA TRBV5-1 NA TGCGCCAGCAGCTTGGGGGACAATTACAATGAGCAGTTCTTC CASSLGDNYNEQFF
TRBJ1-2 many TRBV6-4 NA TGTGCCAGCAGTGAATCCCCCGGCAAGGCATATGGCTACACCTTC CASSESPGKAYGYTF
TRBJ2-3 NA TRBV24-1 TRBD2 TGTGCCACCTCTACGCGGGGGAGCACAGATACGCAGTATTTT CATSTRGSTDTQYF
TRBJ1-6 many TRBV5-5 TRBD1 TGTGCCAGCAGCTTGGGATCAACAGGGGGCTGGAATTCACCCCTCCACTTT CASSLGSTGGWNSPLHF
TRBJ2-1 medium-sized TRBV7-9 NA TGTGCCAGCAGCTCAATAGATGAGCAGTTCTTC CASSSIDEQFF
TRBJ2-1 medium-sized TRBV20-1 NA TGCAGTGCCCAACCTGGAGAGGATGAGCAGTTCTTC CSAQPGEDEQFF
TRBJ2-5 medium-sized TRBV5-6 NA TGTGCCAGCAGCTTAGGGTGGGGGCCAGAGACCCAGTACTTC CASSLGWGPETQYF
TRBJ1-2 medium-sized TRBV7-9 TRBD1 TGTGCCAGCAGCTTGAGGACACAGGGGGAAATGCGTGGCTACACCTTC CASSLRTQGEMRGYTF
TRBJ2-7 many TRBV7-9 TRBD2 TGTGCCAGCAGCACGAGCGGGGGCGGGACCTACGAGCAGTACTTC CASSTSGGGTYEQYF
TRBJ2-7 many TRBV4-1 NA TGCGCCAGCAGCCTATTTCAAGGGATCGAGCAGTACTTC CASSLFQGIEQYF
TRBJ2-7 many TRBV6-5 NA TGTGCCAGCAGTTACGGTAGAGATAGCTACGAGCAGTACTTC CASSYGRDSYEQYF
TRBJ2-3 NA TRBV9 NA TGTGCCAGCAACCTGGCGGGGGCGGGAACAGATACGCAGTATTTT CASNLAGAGTDTQYF
TRBJ1-2 many TRBV11-3 NA TGTGCCAGCAGCTCCCGCGGAGGAGATGGCTACACCTTC CASSSRGGDGYTF